One T cell receptor beta chain is described in this entry. The antigen is not known. This sample was included in a study of T cell responses to AZD1222 COVID-19 vaccine. General study findings and limits: Regions 160-218 and 743-854 held dominance among vaccine-associated CD4 TCRs, which spanned spike. Spike-specific TCR breadth and depth were elevated following two AZD1222 doses.

Sequenced by immunoSEQ multiplex PCR; TCRdb stores in-frame clones only, minus some. Of approximately 80,000 clones listed, roughly 85% are singletons. Germline V gives CDR1 WSHSY, CDR2 SAAADI. This CDR3 comprises 14 residues. Deletions cut 3 bases from V and 7 bases from J, with 15 bases between. The analysis combined second doses at about 4 or about 12 weeks. The TCR originated in an adult who received the AZD1222 COVID-19 vaccine. The source material was peripheral blood, sampled 28 days after the second AZD1222 dose. V is TRBV10-2 and J is TRBJ1-2, with D uncertain. DNA for the CDR3: TGCGCCAGCAGTGACGAGGCCCGGGCCCCTGGCTACACCTTC. It codes for CASSDEARAPGYTF.